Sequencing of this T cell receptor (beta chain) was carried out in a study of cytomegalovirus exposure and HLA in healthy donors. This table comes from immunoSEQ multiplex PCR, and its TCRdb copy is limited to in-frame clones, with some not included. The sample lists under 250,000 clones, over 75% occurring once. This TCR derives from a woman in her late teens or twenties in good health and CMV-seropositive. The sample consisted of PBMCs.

CDR3 in DNA: TGTGCCACGGCCGGGACTAGCGGCGACAATGAGCAGTTCTTC. The encoded protein is CATAGTSGDNEQFF. The chain joins TRBV10-3 to TRBJ2-1; TRBD2 matches 11 bases. The CDR3 covers 14 residues. Germline V gene lookup returns CDR1 ENHRY and CDR2 SYGVKD. V gave up 10 bases and J gave up 5 bases; unmatched junction bases: 7.